This T cell receptor beta chain was documented in a study of blood T cell repertoires in COVID-19. Across the study: Researchers got acute and convalescent COVID-19 samples from the United States, Italy and Spain. T cells, B-cell-depleted T cells, or PBMCs supplied cDNA or gDNA.

J was trimmed by 4 bases and V by 4 bases; bases with no gene match: 8. Germline V gene sequence: CDR1 SGHNT, CDR2 YYREEE (reference sequence). The CDR3 consists of 15 residues. Authors' processing steps: Amplification of reference gene primers was used by the study to estimate nucleated cell counts. Profiling relied on immunoSEQ multiplex PCR, and the TCRdb table lists in-frame clones only, not all of them. Clonal size and the V and J genes are those of that table, whereas D and trimming came from the DNA. The top ten clones hold 2% to 2.5% of a sample with approximately 280,000 clones, approximately 88% of them seen once.

This chain uses TRBV5-4 with TRBJ1-2; 9 nucleotides match TRBD1. The sequence came from a man aged 45-60 years with acute or convalescent COVID-19. Sequenced input: peripheral blood. The CDR3 DNA reads TGTGCCAGCAGCCCGGGACAGGGATTCTCCTATGGCTACACCTTC. Encoded protein: CASSPGQGFSYGYTF.